Shown below are 28 T cell receptor beta chains from a single sample sequenced in a study of cytotoxic CD8 clonotypes in ibrutinib-treated CLL. The repertoire was sequenced with immunoSEQ multiplex PCR; TCRdb's copy has only in-frame clones and lacks some. The sample has around 15,000 clones, 70% to 90% seen once. The sequencing here drew on PBMCs, taken before ibrutinib treatment. These receptors all stem from a human donor with chronic lymphocytic leukemia.

The genes are TRBV7-2 and TRBJ2-5; possibly TRBD2 for D (6 bases). The germline V gene encodes CDR1 SGHTA and CDR2 FQGNSA. Deletions cut 5 bases from V and 4 bases from J, with 14 bases between. This CDR3 region has 14 residues. The DNA for the CDR3 is TGTGCCAGCAGCCTAAGCGCCGGGGGAGAGACCCAGTACTTC. It encodes CASSLSAGGETQYF.

This clone was counted a single time. This chain joins TRBV11-2 and TRBJ2-5; D is undetermined. This CDR3 is 11 amino acids long. With 4 bases removed from V and 1 base from J, the gap between germline ends came to 1 base. Germline CDR1 and CDR2: SGHAT and FQNNGV. DNA for the CDR3: TGTGCCAGCAGCTCCCAAGAGACCCAGTACTTC. It codes for CASSSQETQYF.

The rearrangement uses TRBV11-2 and TRBJ1-3; no definite D call. The CDR3 spans 15 residues. Trimming pared 0 bases from V and 0 bases from J, leaving 6 bases between. Per the germline V gene, CDR1 is SGHAT and CDR2 is FQNNGV. CDR3 in amino acids: CASSLERGSGNTIYF. In DNA form, the CDR3 reads TGTGCCAGCAGCTTAGAGCGGGGCTCTGGAAACACCATATATTTT.

V gene TRBV6-5 combines with J gene TRBJ2-7, with D perhaps matching TRBD1 (5 bases). The CDR3 is 15 residues long. The germline V gene encodes CDR1 MNHEY and CDR2 SVGAGI. Trimming removed 0 bases at V and 3 bases at J, with 12 bases between. The CDR3 is CASSYSDNTIYEQYF. CDR3 coding DNA: TGTGCCAGCAGTTACTCGGACAATACCATCTACGAGCAGTACTTC.

V is TRBV7-8 and J is TRBJ1-2; 9 bases are shared with TRBD1. The V segment lost 5 bases and the J segment 5 bases; nucleotides outside the gene matches: 3. The CDR3 is made up of 13 amino acids. Looked up from germline, CDR1 is SGHVS and CDR2 is FQNEAQ. The CDR3 nucleotides are TGTGCCAGCAGCGGGGACAGGGCTTATGGCTACACCTTC. It is translated as CASSGDRAYGYTF.

The chain is built from TRBV11-2 and TRBJ2-7, with TRBD2 identical over 10 bases. CDR1 and CDR2 (germline): SGHAT, FQNNGV. This CDR3 comprises 16 residues. V trimming: 1 base; J trimming: 0 bases; junction bases outside the gene matches: 3. CDR3 loop: CASSLGLAGASYEQYF. CDR3 nucleotide sequence: TGTGCCAGCAGCTTAGGTCTAGCGGGAGCCTCCTACGAGCAGTACTTC.

This clone was detected once. The chain uses TRBV21-1 and TRBJ2-7; the D call TRBD2 from the table was never checked on the DNA. TRBV21-1 represents a pseudogene. The CDR3 totals 15 residues. This CDR3 is CASSLPLAGFYEQYF. The CDR3 nucleotides are TGTGCCAGCAGCTTGCCTCTAGCGGGATTCTACGAGCAGTACTTC.

The V gene is TRBV6-5, the J gene TRBJ2-1, with no clear D. CDR3 size: 12 residues. Trimming took 7 bases from V and 8 from J, leaving 12 bases between them. CDR1 is MNHEY, CDR2 SVGAGI, per germline. CDR3 sequence (DNA): TGTGCCAGCACTTCCCCCCTTGATGAGCAGTTCTTC. Residues: CASTSPLDEQFF.

The J gene is TRBJ2-7, the V gene TRBV19; D possibly corresponds to TRBD2 (5 bases). Trimming took 0 bases from V and 9 from J, leaving 12 bases between them. Germline V gives CDR1 LNHDA, CDR2 SQIVND (reference sequence). CDR3 length equals 13 residues. The CDR3 region is CASSIEANAGQYF. CDR3 DNA: TGTGCCAGTAGTATAGAGGCTAACGCGGGGCAGTACTTC.

The chain combines TRBV18 with TRBJ2-2; D remains unclear. The V gene lost 1 base and the J gene lost 7 bases, with 7 bases spanning the gap. Germline V gene sequence: CDR1 KGHSH, CDR2 LQKENI. This CDR3 is 13 amino acids long. The CDR3 here is CASSPQASGELFF. The CDR3 nucleotides are TGTGCCAGCTCACCACAAGCAAGCGGGGAGCTGTTTTTT.

V usage is TRBV18 and J usage is TRBJ1-5; D unresolved. Per germline, CDR1 KGHSH and CDR2 LQKENI. There are 15 residues in the CDR3. V was cut by 1 base and J by 4 bases, with 11 bases left in between. The CDR3 DNA sequence: TGTGCCAGCTCACCACTTCATGTTGCTAATCAGCCCCAGCATTTT. Protein: CASSPLHVANQPQHF. Combining the CDR3 with reference TRBV18 and TRBJ1-5 gives the whole variable domain NAGVMQNPRHLVRRRGQEARLRCSPMKGHSHVYWYRQLPEEGLKFMVYLQKENIIDESGMPKERFSAEFPKEGPSILRIQQVVRGDSAAYFCASSPLHVANQPQHFGDGTRLSIL.

V gene TRBV7-3 combines with J gene TRBJ2-2; no clear D gene. Germline-derived CDR1 and CDR2 are SGHTA and FQGTGA. The CDR3 has 15 amino acids. Trimming left V 2 bases short and J 4 bases short, with 11 bases between. CDR3 DNA sequence: TGTGCCAGCAGCTTAGGATCCCCCGGCACCGGGGAGCTGTTTTTT. Its protein product is CASSLGSPGTGELFF.

The chain links TRBV29-1 to TRBJ2-6, with 14 bases that match TRBD2. After removal of 1 base from V and 2 bases from J, the junction contained 4 bases not matched to a gene. This CDR3 is built from 18 residues. Germline assignment: CDR1 SQVTM and CDR2 ANQGSEA. Here the CDR3 reads CSVEGTSGRRAGANVLTF. CDR3 nucleotide sequence: TGCAGCGTTGAAGGGACTAGCGGGAGGAGGGCTGGGGCCAACGTCCTGACTTTC.

J is TRBJ2-2 and V is TRBV29-1; D remains unclear. The V gene's germline CDR1 is SQVTM and CDR2 ANQGSEA. CDR3 length: 13 amino acids. V shed 3 bases and J shed 5 bases, with 10 bases lying between them. The CDR3 DNA reads TGCAGCGTTGAGAGTGTGTATACCGGGGAGCTGTTTTTT. Amino acids: CSVESVYTGELFF.

The rearrangement links TRBV29-1 to TRBJ2-3; the D is unclear. Germline CDR1 SQVTM, CDR2 ANQGSEA. The CDR3 extends over 15 amino acids. V shed 6 bases and J shed 0 bases, with 16 bases lying between them. The CDR3 here is CSVHYSAPSTDTQYF. The CDR3 DNA sequence: TGCAGCGTCCACTACTCGGCGCCTAGCACAGATACGCAGTATTTT.

As concerns this clone: Compared with germline, one end of the junction differs, possibly owing to a read error. The chain couples TRBV7-8 to TRBJ2-7; D possibly corresponds to TRBD2 (6 bases). The germline CDR1 and CDR2 sequences are SGHVS and FQNEAQ. This CDR3 comprises 16 residues. CDR3 in amino acids: CASSLGRTGPFAGEDF. DNA for the CDR3: TGTGCCAGCAGCTTAGGAAGGACCGGGCCTTTCGCCGGGGAGGACTTC.

The V call is TRBV19, the J call TRBJ2-1; 11 nucleotides match TRBD2. The J segment lost 1 base and the V segment lost 6 bases, leaving 8 bases of the junction unmatched. This CDR3 contains 17 residues. Germline lookup yields CDR1 LNHDA and CDR2 SQIVND (reference sequence). The CDR3 reads CASSLGTSGGSYNEQFF. CDR3 bases: TGTGCCAGTAGCCTGGGGACTAGCGGAGGGTCCTACAATGAGCAGTTCTTC. The variable domain in full, completed from reference TRBV19 and TRBJ2-1, reads DGGITQSPKYLFRKEGQNVTLSCEQNLNHDAMYWYRQDPGQGLRLIYYSQIVNDFQKGDIAEGYSVSREKKESFPLTVTSAQKNPTAFYLCASSLGTSGGSYNEQFFGPGTRLTVL.

V is TRBV7-2 and J is TRBJ2-7, with a possible D match to TRBD2 (5 bases). Looked up from germline, CDR1 is SGHTA and CDR2 is FQGNSA. V was cut by 5 bases and J by 0 bases, with 17 bases left in between. This CDR3 spans 16 amino acids. CDR3 in amino acids: CASSGDAGHLSYEQYF. As DNA, the CDR3 is TGTGCCAGCAGCGGCGACGCGGGTCACCTCTCCTACGAGCAGTACTTC.

The chain couples TRBV5-1 to TRBJ2-2; D unclear. Germline-derived CDR1 and CDR2 are SGHRS and YFSETQ. CDR3 length equals 13 residues. Trimming took 0 bases from V and 6 from J, leaving 6 bases between them. Written as DNA, the CDR3 is TGCGCCAGCAGCTTGGATAAGGCCGGGGAGCTGTTTTTT. This translates into CASSLDKAGELFF.

The chain links TRBV5-8 to TRBJ1-5; 9 positions agree with TRBD1. The CDR3 runs to 14 residues. Germline assignment: CDR1 SGHTS and CDR2 YDEGEE. V gave up 3 bases and J gave up 7 bases; unmatched junction bases: 5. As DNA, the CDR3 is TGTGCCAGCAGCTCGGGACAGGGCAGGCAGCCCCAGCATTTT. As protein: CASSSGQGRQPQHF.

V and J are TRBV2 and TRBJ1-5; 7 bases are shared with TRBD1. V trimming: 0 bases; J trimming: 7 bases; junction bases outside the gene matches: 6. Germline V gives CDR1 SNHLY, CDR2 FYNNEI. The CDR3 length is 15 residues. The CDR3 region is CASSEAWDRSQPQHF. The CDR3 DNA reads as TGTGCCAGCAGTGAAGCGTGGGACAGATCCCAGCCCCAGCATTTT.

This clone was counted only a few times. The chain recombines TRBV7-3 with TRBJ2-2, with 8 positions matching TRBD2. This CDR3 comprises 15 residues. Germline V gene lookup returns CDR1 SGHTA and CDR2 FQGTGA. The junction had 6 bases not matched to a gene; V was cut back by 5 bases and J by 4 bases. CDR3 nucleotide sequence: TGTGCCAGCAGCAACAGCGGGAGAGCCACCGGGGAGCTGTTTTTT. Translation gives CASSNSGRATGELFF. The entire variable domain, with the rest obtained from reference TRBV7-3 and TRBJ2-2, is as follows: GAGVSQTPSNKVTEKGKYVELRCDPISGHTALYWYRQSLGQGPEFLIYFQGTGAADDSGLPNDRFFAVRPEGSVSTLKIQRTERGDSAVYLCASSNSGRATGELFFGEGSRLTVL.

This chain uses TRBV5-8 with TRBJ2-1; D not certain. The V gene's germline CDR1 is SGHTS and CDR2 YDEGEE. The CDR3 length is 11 residues. Trimming pared 3 bases from V and 6 bases from J, leaving 4 bases between. The CDR3 region has the DNA TGTGCCAGCAGCTACCCCAATGAGCAGTTCTTC. This encodes CASSYPNEQFF.

The chain uses TRBV19 and TRBJ2-7; D is possibly TRBD1 (6 bases). Germline V gene lookup returns CDR1 LNHDA and CDR2 SQIVND (reference sequence). The CDR3 extends over 12 amino acids. V was clipped by 4 bases and J by 5 bases, with 9 bases between them. The CDR3 protein is CASSSYRDEQYF. The CDR3 nucleotides are TGTGCCAGTAGTAGTTACAGGGACGAGCAGTACTTC.

The V gene is TRBV10-3, the J gene TRBJ2-3, with D perhaps TRBD2 (6 bases). The CDR3 is 17 residues long. Trimming removed 2 bases at V and 5 bases at J, with 20 bases between. In germline, CDR1 is ENHRY, CDR2 SYGVKD. The DNA for the CDR3 is TGTGCCATCAGTGAGATGGGGACGGGAGACGGGAAAGATACGCAGTATTTT. Its protein product is CAISEMGTGDGKDTQYF.

The J gene is TRBJ2-1, the V gene TRBV29-1; 10 bases fit TRBD2. The V and J ends lost 5 bases and 7 bases, in that order; junction bases with no gene match: 5. Germline V gives CDR1 SQVTM, CDR2 ANQGSEA. CDR3 size: 13 residues. The CDR3 loop reads CSVHGTSANEQFF. CDR3 bases: TGCAGCGTTCACGGGACTAGCGCGAATGAGCAGTTCTTC.

This clone was detected a few times. V usage is TRBV27 and J usage is TRBJ2-6; D is ambiguous. The CDR3 is 13 residues long. Germline CDR1 is MNHEY and CDR2 is SMNVEV (reference sequence). Trimming shortened V by 7 bases and J by 0 bases, and 4 bases separated the two germline ends. This CDR3 reads CASTYSGANVLTF. In nucleotides, the CDR3 is TGTGCCAGCACCTACTCTGGGGCCAACGTCCTGACTTTC.

The rearrangement uses TRBV2 and TRBJ2-3, with D possibly matching TRBD2 (6 bases). This CDR3 is 17 amino acids long. Per germline, CDR1 SNHLY and CDR2 FYNNEI. V lost 7 bases, J lost 0 bases, and 20 bases lay in between. The DNA for the CDR3 is TGTGCCAGCACAAGTGGTACACTAGCCGCTAGCACAGATACGCAGTATTTT. Translation gives CASTSGTLAASTDTQYF.